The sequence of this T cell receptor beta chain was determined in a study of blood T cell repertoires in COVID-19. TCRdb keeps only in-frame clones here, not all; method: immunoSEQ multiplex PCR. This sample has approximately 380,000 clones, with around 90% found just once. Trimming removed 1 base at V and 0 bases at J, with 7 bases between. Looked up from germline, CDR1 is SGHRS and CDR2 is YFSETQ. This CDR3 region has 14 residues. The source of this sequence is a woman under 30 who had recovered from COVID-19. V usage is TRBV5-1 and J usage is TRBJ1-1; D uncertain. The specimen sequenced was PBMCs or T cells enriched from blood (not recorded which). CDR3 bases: TGCGCCAGCAGCTTGCCAGGAATGAACACTGAAGCTTTCTTT. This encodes CASSLPGMNTEAFF. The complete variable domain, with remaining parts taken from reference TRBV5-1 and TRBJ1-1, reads KAGVTQTPRYLIKTRGQQVTLSCSPISGHRSVSWYQQTPGQGLQFLFEYFSETQRNKGNFPGRFSGRQFSNSRSEMNVSTLELGDSALYLCASSLPGMNTEAFFGQGTRLTVV.